This T cell receptor (beta chain) was recovered during a study of blood T cell repertoires in COVID-19. The repertoire was sequenced with immunoSEQ multiplex PCR; TCRdb's copy has only in-frame clones and lacks some. The data show 50,000 or so clones, around 90% seen once. The sample was peripheral blood. This receptor was obtained from a man aged 55 to 70 with active COVID-19.

The CDR3 coding sequence is TGTGCCAGCAGCTCCACCTTTCGGACAGGAAGCACAGATACGCAGTATTTT. Translating gives CASSSTFRTGSTDTQYF. J is TRBJ2-3 and V is TRBV7-9; 7 nucleotides agree with TRBD1. The germline gives CDR1 SEHNR, CDR2 FQNEAQ (reference sequence). With 4 bases clipped from V and 0 bases from J, the junction kept 10 bases outside the gene matches. This CDR3 contains 17 residues. The complete variable domain, with remaining parts taken from reference TRBV7-9 and TRBJ2-3, reads DTGVSQNPRHKITKRGQNVTFRCDPISEHNRLYWYRQTLGQGPEFLTYFQNEAQLEKSRLLSDRFSAERPKGSFSTLEIQRTEQGDSAMYLCASSSTFRTGSTDTQYFGPGTRLTVL.